This TCR beta chain derives from a study of blood T cell repertoires in COVID-19. This CDR3 region has 14 residues. V lost 0 bases and J lost 4, with 12 bases in between. In germline, CDR1 is GTSNPN, CDR2 SVGIG (reference sequence). Original processing notes: Estimation of nucleated cell counts relied on the amplification of reference gene primers. Libraries were prepared by immunoSEQ multiplex PCR; TCRdb keeps only in-frame clonotypes and omits some of them. V and J calls and clone size are those listed in that table; D and trimming were worked out from the DNA. Of about 66,000 clones listed, roughly 86% are singletons.

This sequence originates from a man aged 55-75 years with acute or convalescent COVID-19. V is TRBV30 and J is TRBJ1-2; D gene ambiguous. Input material: peripheral blood. The chain's CDR3 is CAWSVHGVFYGYTF. As DNA, the CDR3 is TGTGCCTGGAGTGTACACGGGGTTTTCTATGGCTACACCTTC.